A single sample gave rise to the 17 T cell receptor beta chains below, sequenced in a study of T cell changes during pregnancy in multiple sclerosis. The table came from immunoSEQ multiplex PCR; TCRdb's copy has only in-frame clones and leaves some out. This table holds about 98,000 clones, 92% found once. Specimen: peripheral blood, collected after pregnancy. All receptors come from a female donor in good health, enrolled as a control in a pregnancy study.

V and J are TRBV28 and TRBJ1-5; D gene ambiguous. In germline, CDR1 is MDHEN, CDR2 SYDVKM. The germline V and J ends were trimmed by 3 bases and 4 bases, with 7 bases remaining between them. The CDR3 is 13 residues long. Here the CDR3 DNA reads TGTGCCAGCAGTTTTATAGCAAATCAGCCCCAGCATTTT. This encodes CASSFIANQPQHF.

There are a few counts of this clone. V usage is TRBV4-1 and J usage is TRBJ1-2, with TRBD1 matching 7 bases. Germline V CDR1 and CDR2: MGHRA, YSYEKL. J gave up 7 bases and V 8 bases, and 10 bases lay outside the gene matches. The CDR3 is 13 amino acids. Here the CDR3 reads CASGRTGSVGYTF. The CDR3 bases are TGCGCCAGCGGTCGGACAGGAAGTGTTGGCTACACCTTC.

By share of the sample, this clone is medium-sized. This chain joins TRBV18 and TRBJ2-7; perhaps TRBD1 as D (5 bases). Per the germline V gene, CDR1 is KGHSH and CDR2 is LQKENI. The CDR3 contains 16 residues. Trimming stripped 3 bases from V and 7 bases from J, with 22 bases between. This chain's CDR3 is CASSPLPQDTSTEQYF. The CDR3 DNA reads TGTGCCAGCTCACCGCTCCCACAGGACACGTCTACGGAGCAGTACTTC.

The chain recombines TRBV15 with TRBJ2-1; 9 bases align to TRBD2. The CDR3 is made up of 15 amino acids. Germline CDR1 reads LNHNV; CDR2 reads YYDKDF (reference sequence). V shed 5 bases and J 4 bases; nucleotides not matched to a gene: 6. The CDR3 sequence: CATSPGTSSYNEQFF. CDR3 DNA sequence: TGTGCCACCAGCCCCGGGACTAGCTCTTACAATGAGCAGTTCTTC.

Comment on this clone: In the same sample, other DNA sequences code for this CDR3. The J gene is TRBJ1-5, the V gene TRBV20-1; the D gene is possibly TRBD1 (5 bases). The V end was cut by 6 bases, the J end by 7 bases, with 10 bases between. Germline CDR1 reads DFQATT; CDR2 reads SNEGSKA (reference sequence). CDR3 length: 11 residues. The CDR3, as DNA: TGCAGTGCCCGCGGGGACCAGCCCCAGCATTTT. It codes for CSARGDQPQHF.

This clone came up once. The chain couples TRBV19 to TRBJ1-4; unclear D gene. The CDR3 sequence is 13 residues long. From germline, CDR1 is LNHDA and CDR2 SQIVND (reference sequence). V gave up 5 bases and J gave up 4 bases, with 8 bases separating them. The CDR3 nucleotides are TGTGCCAGTAGTTGGCGGGTTAATGAAAAACTGTTTTTT. It yields the protein CASSWRVNEKLFF. Drawing the rest from reference TRBV19 and TRBJ1-4, the complete variable domain is DGGITQSPKYLFRKEGQNVTLSCEQNLNHDAMYWYRQDPGQGLRLIYYSQIVNDFQKGDIAEGYSVSREKKESFPLTVTSAQKNPTAFYLCASSWRVNEKLFFGSGTQLSVL.

This chain joins TRBV5-4 and TRBJ1-6, with 7 bases identical to TRBD1. The CDR3 totals 18 residues. V shed 1 base, J shed 10 bases, and the junction held 17 bases outside the gene matches. CDR1 and CDR2 (germline): SGHNT, YYREEE (reference sequence). CDR3 sequence: CASSLPAGLTGSVSPLHF. In nucleotides, the CDR3 is TGTGCCAGCAGCTTGCCCGCCGGATTGACAGGGTCGGTGTCACCCCTCCACTTT.

The chain uses TRBV19 and TRBJ2-2; 14 bases are a match to TRBD2. Germline V gene data show CDR1 as LNHDA and CDR2 as SQIVND (reference sequence). The CDR3 sequence is 17 residues long. The V and J ends lost 7 bases and 3 bases, in that order; junction bases with no gene match: 7. The CDR3 sequence is CASIGLAGGRDTGELFF. The CDR3, as DNA: TGTGCCAGTATTGGACTAGCGGGAGGTCGAGACACCGGGGAGCTGTTTTTT.

There are a few counts of this clone. V and J are TRBV9 and TRBJ1-3; TRBD1 matches 7 bases. The CDR3 runs 16 residues. Germline V lookup: CDR1 SGDLS, CDR2 YYNGEE. V shed 2 bases, J shed 3 bases, and the junction held 8 bases outside the gene matches. Here the CDR3 DNA reads TGTGCCAGCAGCGTCCGAGGGGGCCAGAGTGGAAACACCATATATTTT. It codes for CASSVRGGQSGNTIYF.

The chain carries TRBV29-1 and TRBJ1-2; possibly TRBD1 for D (5 bases). Germline CDR1 SQVTM, CDR2 ANQGSEA. The CDR3 is made up of 14 amino acids. Between the trimmed V and J ends, which lost 4 bases and 0 bases, there was a span of 12 bases. CDR3 in DNA: TGCAGCGTTGGGGGCCAGGAAACTAACTATGGCTACACCTTC. Translation: CSVGGQETNYGYTF.

This clone occurred a few times. The V and J genes are TRBV2 and TRBJ1-1; 8 bases agree with TRBD1. CDR1 is SNHLY, CDR2 FYNNEI, per germline. The V and J ends lost 6 bases and 4 bases, in that order; junction bases with no gene match: 13. CDR3 size: 16 residues. CDR3 sequence reads: CASRTGTGGRSTEAFF. In DNA form, the CDR3 reads TGTGCCAGCAGAACCGGGACAGGCGGTAGAAGCACTGAAGCTTTCTTT.

The chain joins TRBV29-1 to TRBJ1-2; D not certain. The CDR3 has 13 residues. Germline V gene data show CDR1 as SQVTM and CDR2 as ANQGSEA. Trimming pared 6 bases from V and 3 bases from J, leaving 14 bases between. CDR3 loop: CSVKGLEDYGYTF. The DNA of the CDR3 is TGCAGCGTGAAGGGATTGGAGGACTATGGCTACACCTTC.

This clone was detected a few times. The genes are TRBV6-5 and TRBJ1-2, with 9 bases fitting TRBD1. Germline CDR1 is MNHEY and CDR2 is SVGAGI. Trimming took 8 bases from V and 4 from J; bases not matched to a gene: 8. The CDR3 is 14 residues long. CDR3 in amino acids: CASRGGDRVYGYTF. The CDR3 coding sequence is TGTGCCAGCCGAGGGGGGGACAGGGTCTATGGCTACACCTTC.

The rearrangement joins TRBV5-3 to TRBJ2-1; TRBD2 aligns across 7 bases. TRBV5-3 is given ORF status, its function remaining uncertain. V trimming: 4 bases; J trimming: 0 bases; junction bases outside the gene matches: 4. The CDR3 length is 15 residues. The CDR3 DNA sequence: TGTGCCAGAAGCCAGCGGGAACCCTCCTACAATGAGCAGTTCTTC. As protein: CARSQREPSYNEQFF.

The chain employs TRBV14 and TRBJ2-1; 8 nucleotides agree with TRBD2. The J segment lost 9 bases and the V segment lost 4 bases, leaving 8 bases of the junction unmatched. Germline V lookup: CDR1 SGHDN, CDR2 FVKESK. The CDR3 consists of 14 residues. CDR3 in amino acids: CASSLIAGMGEQFF. DNA for the CDR3: TGTGCCAGCAGCCTTATAGCGGGGATGGGTGAGCAGTTCTTC.

The V gene is TRBV6-5, the J gene TRBJ2-1, with a possible D match to TRBD1 (6 bases). Germline-derived CDR1 and CDR2 are MNHEY and SVGAGI. This CDR3 has 14 amino acids. V lost 0 bases and J 9 bases, leaving 12 bases between the germline ends. In nucleotides, the CDR3 is TGTGCCAGCAGTTACTCGATACAGGGCGGTGAGCAGTTCTTC. This translates into CASSYSIQGGEQFF.

The chain employs TRBV29-1 and TRBJ2-5, with TRBD1 matching over 8 bases. Germline lookup yields CDR1 SQVTM and CDR2 ANQGSEA. With 3 bases clipped from V and 4 bases from J, the junction kept 7 bases outside the gene matches. This CDR3 has 14 residues. The CDR3 bases are TGCAGCGTTGATCCGCCAGGGGGCCGAGAGACCCAGTACTTC. Translated, it gives CSVDPPGGRETQYF.